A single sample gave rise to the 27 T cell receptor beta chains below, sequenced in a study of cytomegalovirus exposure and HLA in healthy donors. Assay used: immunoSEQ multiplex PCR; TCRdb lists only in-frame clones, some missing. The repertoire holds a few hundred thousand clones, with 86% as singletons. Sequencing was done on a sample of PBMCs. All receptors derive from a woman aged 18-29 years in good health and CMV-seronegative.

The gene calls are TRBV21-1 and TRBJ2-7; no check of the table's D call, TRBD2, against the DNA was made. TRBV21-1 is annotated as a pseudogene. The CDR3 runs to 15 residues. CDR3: CASSKVGGAPYEQYF. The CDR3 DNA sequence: TGTGCCAGCAGCAAAGTCGGGGGTGCCCCCTACGAGCAGTACTTC.

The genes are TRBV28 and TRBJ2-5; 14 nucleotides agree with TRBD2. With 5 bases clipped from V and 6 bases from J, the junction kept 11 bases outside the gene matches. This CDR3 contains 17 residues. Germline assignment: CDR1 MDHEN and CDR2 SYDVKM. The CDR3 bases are TGTGCCAGCAGTACGACTAGCGGGAGGGAGTTACAAAAGACCCAGTACTTC. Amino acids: CASSTTSGRELQKTQYF.

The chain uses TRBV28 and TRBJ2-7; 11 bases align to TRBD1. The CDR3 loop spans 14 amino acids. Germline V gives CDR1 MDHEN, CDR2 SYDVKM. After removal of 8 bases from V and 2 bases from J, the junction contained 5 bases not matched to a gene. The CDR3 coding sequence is TGTGCCAGCCTTCCGGGACAGGGGGCCTACGAGCAGTACTTC. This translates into CASLPGQGAYEQYF.

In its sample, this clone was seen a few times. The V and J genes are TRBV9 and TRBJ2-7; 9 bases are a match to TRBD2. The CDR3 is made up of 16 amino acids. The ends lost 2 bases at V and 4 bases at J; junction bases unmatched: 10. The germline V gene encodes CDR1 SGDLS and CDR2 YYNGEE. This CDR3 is CASSVGASGKDYEQYF. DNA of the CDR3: TGTGCCAGCAGCGTTGGTGCTAGCGGGAAGGATTACGAGCAGTACTTC.

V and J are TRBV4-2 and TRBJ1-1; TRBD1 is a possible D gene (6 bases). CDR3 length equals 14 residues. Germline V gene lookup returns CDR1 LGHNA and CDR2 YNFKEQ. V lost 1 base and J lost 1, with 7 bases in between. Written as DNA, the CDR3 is TGTGCCAGCAGCCAAGGGGGGCCGAACACTGAAGCTTTCTTT. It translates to CASSQGGPNTEAFF.

For the CDR3, the DNA is TGTGCCAGCAGCTTGTTGGACAGGGAAGGAAAACTGTTTTTT. Amino acids: CASSLLDREGKLFF. The rearrangement joins TRBV11-2 to TRBJ1-4, with 8 nucleotides matching TRBD1. Trimming cost V 3 bases and J 10 bases; bases outside gene matches: 7. This CDR3 region has 14 residues. Germline CDR1 is SGHAT and CDR2 is FQNNGV.

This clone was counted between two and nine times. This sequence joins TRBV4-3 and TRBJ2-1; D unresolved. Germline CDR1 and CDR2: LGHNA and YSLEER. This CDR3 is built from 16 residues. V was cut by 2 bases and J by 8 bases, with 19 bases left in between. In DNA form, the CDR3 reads TGCGCCAGCAGCCAATATTTCCGATCAGGCCAGGATGAGCAGTTCTTC. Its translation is CASSQYFRSGQDEQFF.

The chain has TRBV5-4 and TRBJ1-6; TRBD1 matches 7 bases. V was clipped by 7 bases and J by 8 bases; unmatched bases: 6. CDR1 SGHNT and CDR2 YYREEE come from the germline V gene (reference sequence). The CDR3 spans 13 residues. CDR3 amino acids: CASGGQEDSPLHF. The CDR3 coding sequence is TGTGCCAGCGGAGGACAGGAAGATTCACCCCTCCACTTT.

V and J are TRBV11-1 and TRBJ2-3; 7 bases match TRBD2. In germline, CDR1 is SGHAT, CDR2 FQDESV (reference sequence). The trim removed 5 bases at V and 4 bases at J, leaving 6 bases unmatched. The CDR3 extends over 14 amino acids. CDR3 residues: CASSPGGYPDTQYF. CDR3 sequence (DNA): TGTGCCAGCAGCCCGGGGGGTTATCCAGATACGCAGTATTTT.

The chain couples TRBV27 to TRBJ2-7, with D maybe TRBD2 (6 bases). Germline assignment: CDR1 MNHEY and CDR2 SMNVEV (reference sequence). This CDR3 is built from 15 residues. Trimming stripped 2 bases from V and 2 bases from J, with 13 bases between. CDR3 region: CASSLGAGRTYEQYF. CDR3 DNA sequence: TGTGCCAGCAGTTTAGGGGCAGGGAGGACCTACGAGCAGTACTTC.

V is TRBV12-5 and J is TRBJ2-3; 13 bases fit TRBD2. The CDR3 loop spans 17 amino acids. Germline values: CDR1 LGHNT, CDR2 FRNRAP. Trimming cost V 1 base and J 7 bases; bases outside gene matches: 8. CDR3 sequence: CASGLAPGTSGMNTQYF. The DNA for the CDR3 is TGTGCTAGTGGTTTGGCCCCCGGGACTAGCGGGATGAATACGCAGTATTTT.

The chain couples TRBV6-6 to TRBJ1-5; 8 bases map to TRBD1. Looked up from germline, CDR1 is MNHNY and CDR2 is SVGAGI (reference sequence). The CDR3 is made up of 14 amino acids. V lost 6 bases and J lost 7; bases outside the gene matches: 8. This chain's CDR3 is CASRRQGSRQPQHF. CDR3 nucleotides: TGTGCCAGCAGGCGACAGGGGAGTCGGCAGCCCCAGCATTTT.

CDR3 coding DNA: TGTGCCAGCACCGGGGGAGGGAAAGAAGCTTTCTTT. Translation: CASTGGGKEAFF. The V gene is TRBV6-1, the J gene TRBJ1-1; D is perhaps TRBD1 (5 bases). Germline assignment: CDR1 MNHNS and CDR2 SASEGT. V was pared by 7 bases and J by 8 bases, with 14 bases between. The CDR3 has 12 amino acids.

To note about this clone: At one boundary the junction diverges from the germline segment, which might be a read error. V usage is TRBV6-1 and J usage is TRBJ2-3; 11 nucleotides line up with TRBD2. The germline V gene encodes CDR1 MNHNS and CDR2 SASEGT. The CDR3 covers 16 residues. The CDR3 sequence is CASGEGTSGSTDTQYF. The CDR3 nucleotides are TGTGCCAGCGGTGAGGGGACTAGCGGAAGTACAGATACGCAGTATTTT.

The CDR3 nucleotides are TGCAGCGCCGCGAGCAGGGATTCCTACGAGCAGTACTTC. Its translation: CSAASRDSYEQYF. The chain recombines TRBV29-1 with TRBJ2-7; D possibly corresponds to TRBD1 (5 bases). The ends were cut back, 7 bases at V and 1 base at J, with 14 bases in the middle. CDR3 length: 13 amino acids. From germline, CDR1 is SQVTM and CDR2 ANQGSEA.

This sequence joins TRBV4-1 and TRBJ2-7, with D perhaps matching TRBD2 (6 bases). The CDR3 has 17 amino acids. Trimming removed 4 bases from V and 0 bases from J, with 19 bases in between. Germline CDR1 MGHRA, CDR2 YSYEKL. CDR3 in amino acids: CASSPILGTGLSYEQYF. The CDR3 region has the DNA TGCGCCAGCAGCCCCATCTTAGGGACTGGGCTCTCCTACGAGCAGTACTTC.

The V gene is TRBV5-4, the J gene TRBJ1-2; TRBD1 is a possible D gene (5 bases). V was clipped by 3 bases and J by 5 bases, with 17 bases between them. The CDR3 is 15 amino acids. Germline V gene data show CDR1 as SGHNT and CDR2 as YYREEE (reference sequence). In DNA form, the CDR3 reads TGTGCCAGCAGCTCCCAACAGGACAACCTTTATGGCTACACCTTC. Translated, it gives CASSSQQDNLYGYTF.

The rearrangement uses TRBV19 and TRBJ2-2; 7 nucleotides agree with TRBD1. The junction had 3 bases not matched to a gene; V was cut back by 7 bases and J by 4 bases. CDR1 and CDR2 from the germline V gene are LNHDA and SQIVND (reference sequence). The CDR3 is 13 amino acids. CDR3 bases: TGTGCCAGTATTGAGGGGGCCACCGGGGAGCTGTTTTTT. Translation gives CASIEGATGELFF.

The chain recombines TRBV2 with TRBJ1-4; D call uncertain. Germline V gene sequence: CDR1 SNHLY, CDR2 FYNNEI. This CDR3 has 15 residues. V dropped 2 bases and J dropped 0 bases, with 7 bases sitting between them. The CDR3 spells CASSESSATNEKLFF. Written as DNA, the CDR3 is TGTGCCAGCAGTGAAAGCAGCGCAACTAATGAAAAACTGTTTTTT.

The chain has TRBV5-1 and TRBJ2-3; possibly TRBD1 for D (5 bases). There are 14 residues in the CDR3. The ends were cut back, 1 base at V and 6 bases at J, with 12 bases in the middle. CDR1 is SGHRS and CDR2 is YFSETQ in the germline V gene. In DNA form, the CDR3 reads TGCGCCAGCAGCTTGAGGGGCGACTTTGATACGCAGTATTTT. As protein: CASSLRGDFDTQYF.

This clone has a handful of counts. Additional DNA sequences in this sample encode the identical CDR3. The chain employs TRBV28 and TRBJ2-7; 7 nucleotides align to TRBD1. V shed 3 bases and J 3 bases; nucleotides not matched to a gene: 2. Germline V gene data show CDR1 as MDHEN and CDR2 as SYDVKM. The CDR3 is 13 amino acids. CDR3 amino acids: CASSLDRFYEQYF. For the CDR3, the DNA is TGTGCCAGCAGTTTGGACAGGTTCTACGAGCAGTACTTC.

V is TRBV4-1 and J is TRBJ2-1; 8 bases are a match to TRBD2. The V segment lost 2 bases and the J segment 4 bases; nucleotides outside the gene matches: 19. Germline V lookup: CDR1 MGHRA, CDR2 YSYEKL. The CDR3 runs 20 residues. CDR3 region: CASSQLPFEKRESRYNEQFF. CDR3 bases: TGCGCCAGCAGCCAATTGCCCTTCGAAAAGCGGGAGTCAAGATACAATGAGCAGTTCTTC.

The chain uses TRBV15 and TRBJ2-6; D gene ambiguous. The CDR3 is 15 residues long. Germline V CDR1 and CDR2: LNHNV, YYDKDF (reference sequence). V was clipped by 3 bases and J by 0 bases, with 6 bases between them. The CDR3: CATSSSSSGANVLTF. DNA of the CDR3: TGTGCCACCAGCAGTTCTTCCTCTGGGGCCAACGTCCTGACTTTC.

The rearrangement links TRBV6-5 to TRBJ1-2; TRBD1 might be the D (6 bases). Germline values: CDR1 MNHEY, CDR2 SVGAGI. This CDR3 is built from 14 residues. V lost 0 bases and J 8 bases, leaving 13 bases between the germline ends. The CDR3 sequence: CASSYSQGPGGYTF. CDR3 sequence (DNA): TGTGCCAGCAGTTACTCCCAGGGGCCCGGAGGCTACACCTTC.

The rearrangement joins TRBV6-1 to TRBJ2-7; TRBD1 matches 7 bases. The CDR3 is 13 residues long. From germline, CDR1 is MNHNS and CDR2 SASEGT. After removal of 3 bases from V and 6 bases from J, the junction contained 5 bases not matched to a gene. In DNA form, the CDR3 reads TGTGCCAGCAGTGAGGGGAACAGGGGCGAGCAGTACTTC. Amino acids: CASSEGNRGEQYF.

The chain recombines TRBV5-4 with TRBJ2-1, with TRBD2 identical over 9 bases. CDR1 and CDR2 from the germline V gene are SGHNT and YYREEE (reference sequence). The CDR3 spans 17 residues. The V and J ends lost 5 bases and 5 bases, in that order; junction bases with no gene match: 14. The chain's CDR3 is CASRRDWREGHHNEQFF. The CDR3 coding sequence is TGTGCCAGCAGACGGGACTGGCGGGAGGGCCACCACAATGAGCAGTTCTTC.

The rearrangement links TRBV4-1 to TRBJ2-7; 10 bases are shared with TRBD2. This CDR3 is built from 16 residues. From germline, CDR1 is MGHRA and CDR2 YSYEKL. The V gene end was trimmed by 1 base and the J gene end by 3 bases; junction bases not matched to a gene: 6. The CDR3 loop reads CASSQGRTSGDYEQYF. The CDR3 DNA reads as TGCGCCAGCAGCCAAGGGCGAACTAGCGGGGACTACGAGCAGTACTTC.